One sample yielded the 14 T cell receptor beta chains listed below, sequenced in a study of cytomegalovirus exposure and HLA in healthy donors. 13 Jbeta primers and 60 Vbeta primers were used for the PCR. Libraries were prepared by immunoSEQ multiplex PCR; TCRdb keeps only in-frame clonotypes and omits some of them. The sample includes 270,000 or so clones, roughly 88% of them seen just once. The sample consisted of PBMCs. These receptors were obtained from a man between 35 and 55 years old in good health and CMV-seropositive.

The chain joins TRBV4-2 to TRBJ2-2, with D possibly matching TRBD2 (6 bases). CDR3 size: 17 residues. V was trimmed by 1 base and J by 0 bases, leaving 12 bases between them. The germline V gene encodes CDR1 LGHNA and CDR2 YNFKEQ. CDR3 sequence (DNA): TGTGCCAGCAGCCAAGCCCCGGGACTTACGAACACCGGGGAGCTGTTTTTT. It codes for CASSQAPGLTNTGELFF.

The CDR3 loop reads CASKMTALSNYGYTF. CDR3 sequence (DNA): TGTGCCAGCAAGATGACAGCTCTGTCTAACTATGGCTACACCTTC. The V gene is TRBV27, the J gene TRBJ1-2, with D perhaps matching TRBD1 (5 bases). Germline CDR1 and CDR2: MNHEY and SMNVEV (reference sequence). The V end lost 7 bases, the J end lost 0 bases, and 15 bases lay between the germline ends. This CDR3 is 15 amino acids long.

This chain links TRBV5-1 with TRBJ2-1; 8 bases match TRBD1. Losses at the gene ends were 4 bases for V and 5 bases for J; bases not matched to a gene: 14. CDR1 and CDR2 (germline): SGHRS, YFSETQ. This CDR3 is 17 amino acids long. CDR3 nucleotide sequence: TGCGCCAGCAGCCCTGGCTACGGGACAGGCGAACACAATGAGCAGTTCTTC. Amino acid sequence: CASSPGYGTGEHNEQFF.

The chain couples TRBV30 to TRBJ2-2, with a tentative D call TRBD1 (5 bases). Trimming stripped 2 bases from V and 2 bases from J, with 15 bases between. Germline CDR1 GTSNPN, CDR2 SVGIG (reference sequence). This CDR3 is 16 amino acids long. CDR3 DNA sequence: TGTGCCTGGAGTCGATCTGGGGCACTTAACACCGGGGAGCTGTTTTTT. Translation: CAWSRSGALNTGELFF.

In its sample, this clone was seen a few times. V and J are TRBV5-1 and TRBJ2-1, with 8 positions matching TRBD2. The CDR3 totals 15 residues. The trim removed 6 bases at V and 4 bases at J, leaving 9 bases unmatched. The germline V gene encodes CDR1 SGHRS and CDR2 YFSETQ. The CDR3 loop is CASTPSGSGYNEQFF. CDR3 nucleotides: TGCGCCAGCACCCCGAGCGGGAGCGGTTACAATGAGCAGTTCTTC.

V gene TRBV7-2 combines with J gene TRBJ1-2; 8 positions agree with TRBD1. V dropped 2 bases and J dropped 8; count of bases not matched to a gene: 13. The CDR3 is 16 residues long. Germline-derived CDR1 and CDR2 are SGHTA and FQGNSA. DNA for the CDR3: TGTGCCAGCAGCTTACAGTCAGGGGGCGCGTCAATCGGCTACACCTTC. Encoded protein: CASSLQSGGASIGYTF.

The J gene is TRBJ2-2, the V gene TRBV10-1, with D possibly TRBD2 on 5 matching bases. The CDR3 contains 14 residues. With 6 bases removed from V and 4 bases from J, the gap between germline ends came to 12 bases. Germline CDR1 is WNHNN and CDR2 is SYGVQD (reference sequence). CDR3 sequence: CASRPTAGTGELFF. The DNA for the CDR3 is TGCGCCAGCAGACCTACGGCGGGCACCGGGGAGCTGTTTTTT.

CDR3 nucleotides: TGCGCCAGCAGCCCATCGGGTGGAGGCGCCACTGAAGCTTTCTTT. This translates into CASSPSGGGATEAFF. This chain joins TRBV5-1 and TRBJ1-1; D is unclear. V was trimmed by 4 bases and J by 4 bases, leaving 17 bases between them. Germline loops: CDR1 SGHRS, CDR2 YFSETQ. This CDR3 spans 15 amino acids.

The chain couples TRBV27 to TRBJ2-7, with TRBD2 identical over 13 bases. Germline assignment: CDR1 MNHEY and CDR2 SMNVEV (reference sequence). V gave up 4 bases and J gave up 5 bases; unmatched junction bases: 8. The CDR3 loop spans 16 amino acids. The CDR3 sequence: CASSSGLAGELDEQYF. Written as DNA, the CDR3 is TGTGCCAGCAGTTCAGGACTAGCGGGAGAACTCGACGAGCAGTACTTC.

The chain links TRBV18 to TRBJ2-5; a weak D match, TRBD2 (5 bases). Trimming stripped 2 bases from V and 7 bases from J, with 11 bases between. The V gene's germline CDR1 is KGHSH and CDR2 LQKENI. The CDR3 sequence is 13 residues long. CDR3 in DNA: TGTGCCAGCTCACCATCGGCGGGTGCGACCCAGTACTTC. Encoded protein: CASSPSAGATQYF. Supplemented by reference TRBV18 and TRBJ2-5, the full variable domain reads NAGVMQNPRHLVRRRGQEARLRCSPMKGHSHVYWYRQLPEEGLKFMVYLQKENIIDESGMPKERFSAEFPKEGPSILRIQQVVRGDSAAYFCASSPSAGATQYFGPGTRLLVL.

V is TRBV2 and J is TRBJ2-7; the D gene is possibly TRBD1 (6 bases). The CDR3 contains 13 residues. The ends were cut back, 6 bases at V and 4 bases at J, with 13 bases in the middle. Germline V gene data show CDR1 as SNHLY and CDR2 as FYNNEI. Here the CDR3 reads CASSRQELYEQYF. DNA for the CDR3: TGTGCCAGCAGCCGACAGGAATTGTACGAGCAGTACTTC.

The table lists this clone with a count of one. This rearrangement joins TRBV28 to TRBJ2-3; possible D gene TRBD2, 6 bases. The V gene's germline CDR1 is MDHEN and CDR2 SYDVKM. This CDR3 has 14 amino acids. Between the trimmed V and J ends, which lost 3 bases and 2 bases, there was a span of 9 bases. This chain's CDR3 is CASSLPGVTDTQYF. Written as DNA, the CDR3 is TGTGCCAGCAGTTTGCCGGGAGTCACAGATACGCAGTATTTT.

This clone was found a few times. The chain has TRBV27 and TRBJ2-7; D may be TRBD2 (7 bases). The CDR3 runs to 14 residues. In germline, CDR1 is MNHEY, CDR2 SMNVEV (reference sequence). The V gene lost 8 bases and the J gene lost 5 bases, with 19 bases spanning the gap. CDR3 nucleotides: TGTGCCAGCTCCCGGGCGGGGGCGAGGGACGAGCAGTACTTC. It is translated as CASSRAGARDEQYF.

V and J are TRBV5-1 and TRBJ1-4, with D tentatively TRBD1 (6 bases). The CDR3 consists of 18 residues. Germline CDR1 SGHRS, CDR2 YFSETQ. The V and J ends lost 1 base and 3 bases respectively, with 19 bases between them. The CDR3 DNA reads TGCGCCAGCAGCTTGCGGCCTTTAGTCGGGACACCTAATGAAAAACTGTTTTTT. Protein product: CASSLRPLVGTPNEKLFF.